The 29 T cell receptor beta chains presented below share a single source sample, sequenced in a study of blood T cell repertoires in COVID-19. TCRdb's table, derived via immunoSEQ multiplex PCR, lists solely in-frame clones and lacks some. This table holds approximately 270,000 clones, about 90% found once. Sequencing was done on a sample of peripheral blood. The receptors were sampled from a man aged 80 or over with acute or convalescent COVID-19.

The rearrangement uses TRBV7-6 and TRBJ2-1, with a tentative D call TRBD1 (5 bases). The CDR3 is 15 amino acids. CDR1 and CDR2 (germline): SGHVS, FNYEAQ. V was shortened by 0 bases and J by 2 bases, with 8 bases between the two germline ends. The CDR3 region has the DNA TGTGCCAGCAGCTTAGCCCGACAGACCTACAATGAGCAGTTCTTC. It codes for CASSLARQTYNEQFF. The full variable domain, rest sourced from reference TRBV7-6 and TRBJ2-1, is GAGVSQSPRYKVTKRGQDVALRCDPISGHVSLYWYRQALGQGPEFLTYFNYEAQQDKSGLPNDRFSAERPEGSISTLTIQRTEQRDSAMYRCASSLARQTYNEQFFGPGTRLTVL.

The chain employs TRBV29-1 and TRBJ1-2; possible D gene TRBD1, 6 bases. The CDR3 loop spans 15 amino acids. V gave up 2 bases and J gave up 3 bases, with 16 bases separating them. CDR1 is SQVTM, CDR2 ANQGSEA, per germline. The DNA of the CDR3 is TGCAGCGTTGAACGGGAGGGGGGCCCCCACTATGGCTACACCTTC. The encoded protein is CSVEREGGPHYGYTF.

The DNA of the CDR3 is TGTGCCAGTAGTGTCGCTAGCGGGATAAAAACAGATACGCAGTATTTT. Translation: CASSVASGIKTDTQYF. This chain joins TRBV19 and TRBJ2-3; 9 bases are a match to TRBD2. The length of the CDR3 is 16 residues. V shed 5 bases and J 3 bases; nucleotides not matched to a gene: 9. Germline CDR1 reads LNHDA; CDR2 reads SQIVND (reference sequence). Full variable domain (rest looked up from reference TRBV19 and TRBJ2-3): DGGITQSPKYLFRKEGQNVTLSCEQNLNHDAMYWYRQDPGQGLRLIYYSQIVNDFQKGDIAEGYSVSREKKESFPLTVTSAQKNPTAFYLCASSVASGIKTDTQYFGPGTRLTVL.

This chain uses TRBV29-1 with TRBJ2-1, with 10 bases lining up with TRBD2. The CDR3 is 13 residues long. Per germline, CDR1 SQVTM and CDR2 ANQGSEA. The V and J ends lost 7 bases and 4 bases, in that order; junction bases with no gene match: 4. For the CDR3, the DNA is TGCAGCGAGGGGACTAGCGCTTACAATGAGCAGTTCTTC. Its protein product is CSEGTSAYNEQFF.

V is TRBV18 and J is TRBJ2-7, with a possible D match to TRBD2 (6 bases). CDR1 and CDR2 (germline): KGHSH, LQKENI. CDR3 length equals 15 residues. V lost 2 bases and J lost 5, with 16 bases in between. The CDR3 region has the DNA TGTGCCAGCTCACCATCGGCGGGGAGGATCCACGAGCAGTACTTC. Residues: CASSPSAGRIHEQYF. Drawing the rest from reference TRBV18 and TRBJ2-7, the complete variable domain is NAGVMQNPRHLVRRRGQEARLRCSPMKGHSHVYWYRQLPEEGLKFMVYLQKENIIDESGMPKERFSAEFPKEGPSILRIQQVVRGDSAAYFCASSPSAGRIHEQYFGPGTRLTVT.

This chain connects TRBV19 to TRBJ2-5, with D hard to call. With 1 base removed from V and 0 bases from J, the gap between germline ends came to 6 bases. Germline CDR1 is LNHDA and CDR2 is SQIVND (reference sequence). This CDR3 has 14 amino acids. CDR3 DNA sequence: TGTGCCAGTAGTATAGGACTTAACCAAGAGACCCAGTACTTC. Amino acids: CASSIGLNQETQYF. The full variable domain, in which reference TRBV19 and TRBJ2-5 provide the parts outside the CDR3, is DGGITQSPKYLFRKEGQNVTLSCEQNLNHDAMYWYRQDPGQGLRLIYYSQIVNDFQKGDIAEGYSVSREKKESFPLTVTSAQKNPTAFYLCASSIGLNQETQYFGPGTRLLVL.

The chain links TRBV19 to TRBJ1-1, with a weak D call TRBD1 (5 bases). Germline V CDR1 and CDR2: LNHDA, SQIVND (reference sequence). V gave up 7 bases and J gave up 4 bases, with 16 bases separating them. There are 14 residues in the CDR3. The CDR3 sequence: CASIRRETSTEAFF. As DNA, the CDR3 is TGTGCCAGTATCCGCAGGGAAACGAGCACTGAAGCTTTCTTT.

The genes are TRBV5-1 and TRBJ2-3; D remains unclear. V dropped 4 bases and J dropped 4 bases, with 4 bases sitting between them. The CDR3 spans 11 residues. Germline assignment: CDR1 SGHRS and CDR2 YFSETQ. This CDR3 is CASSPSDTQYF. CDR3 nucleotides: TGCGCCAGCAGCCCATCAGATACGCAGTATTTT.

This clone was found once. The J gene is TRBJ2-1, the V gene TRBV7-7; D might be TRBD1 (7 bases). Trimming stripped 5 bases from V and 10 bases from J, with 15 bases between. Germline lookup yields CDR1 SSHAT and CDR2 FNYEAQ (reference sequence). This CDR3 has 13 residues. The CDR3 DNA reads TGTGCCAGCAGCCAAGACAGGGAGGCGGAGCAGTTCTTC. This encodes CASSQDREAEQFF.

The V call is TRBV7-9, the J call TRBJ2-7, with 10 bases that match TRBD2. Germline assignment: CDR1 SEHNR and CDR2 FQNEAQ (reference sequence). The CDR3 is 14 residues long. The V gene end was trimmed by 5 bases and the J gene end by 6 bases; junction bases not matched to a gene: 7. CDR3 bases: TGTGCCAGCAGCGGGAGCGGGAGGGGTCTCGAGCAGTACTTC. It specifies CASSGSGRGLEQYF.

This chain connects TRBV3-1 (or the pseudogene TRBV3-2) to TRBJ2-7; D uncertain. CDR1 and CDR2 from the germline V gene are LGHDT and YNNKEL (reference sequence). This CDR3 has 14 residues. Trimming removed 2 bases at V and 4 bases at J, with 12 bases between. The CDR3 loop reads CASSQPGYRYEQYF. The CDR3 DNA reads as TGTGCCAGCAGCCAACCGGGTTATAGATACGAGCAGTACTTC.

The CDR3, as DNA: TGTGCCAGTAGGCTGGGACAGGCTTACACCGGGGAGCTGTTTTTT. Its protein product is CASRLGQAYTGELFF. This chain connects TRBV19 to TRBJ2-2, with 8 bases aligning to TRBD1. Germline V gene lookup returns CDR1 LNHDA and CDR2 SQIVND (reference sequence). This CDR3 comprises 15 residues. Germline trimming cut 6 bases from V and 3 bases from J; bases unmatched to any gene: 6.

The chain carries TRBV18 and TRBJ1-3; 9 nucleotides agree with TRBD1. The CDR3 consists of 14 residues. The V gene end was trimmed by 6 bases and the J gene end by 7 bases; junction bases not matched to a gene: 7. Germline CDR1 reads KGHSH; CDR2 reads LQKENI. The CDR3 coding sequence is TGTGCCAGCTCTTTGGGACAGGGAGTGAACACCATATATTTT. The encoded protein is CASSLGQGVNTIYF.

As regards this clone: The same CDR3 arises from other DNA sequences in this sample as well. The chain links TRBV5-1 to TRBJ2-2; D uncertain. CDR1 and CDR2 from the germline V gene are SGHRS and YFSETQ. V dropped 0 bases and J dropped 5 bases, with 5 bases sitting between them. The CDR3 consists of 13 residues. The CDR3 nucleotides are TGCGCCAGCAGCTTGGGTCTTACCGGGGAGCTGTTTTTT. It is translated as CASSLGLTGELFF.

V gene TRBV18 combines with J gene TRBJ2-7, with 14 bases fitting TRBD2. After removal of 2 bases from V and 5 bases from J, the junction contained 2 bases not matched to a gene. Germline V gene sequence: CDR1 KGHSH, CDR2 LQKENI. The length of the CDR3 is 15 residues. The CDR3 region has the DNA TGTGCCAGCTCACCAGGGACTAGCGGGAGTAACGAGCAGTACTTC. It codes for CASSPGTSGSNEQYF. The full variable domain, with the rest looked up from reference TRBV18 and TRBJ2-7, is NAGVMQNPRHLVRRRGQEARLRCSPMKGHSHVYWYRQLPEEGLKFMVYLQKENIIDESGMPKERFSAEFPKEGPSILRIQQVVRGDSAAYFCASSPGTSGSNEQYFGPGTRLTVT.

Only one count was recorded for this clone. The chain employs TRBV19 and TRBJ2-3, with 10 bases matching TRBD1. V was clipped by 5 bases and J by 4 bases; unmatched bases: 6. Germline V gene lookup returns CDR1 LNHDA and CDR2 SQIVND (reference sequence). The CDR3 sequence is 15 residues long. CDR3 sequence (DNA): TGTGCCAGTAGTGTCTTCGGGACAGGGGCAGATACGCAGTATTTT. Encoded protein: CASSVFGTGADTQYF.

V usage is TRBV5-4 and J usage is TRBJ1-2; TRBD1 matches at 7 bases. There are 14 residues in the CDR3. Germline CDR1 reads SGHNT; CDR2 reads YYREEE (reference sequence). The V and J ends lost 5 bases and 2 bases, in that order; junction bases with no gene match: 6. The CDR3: CASSRDSGNYGYTF. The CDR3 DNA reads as TGTGCCAGCAGTCGGGACAGTGGCAACTATGGCTACACCTTC.

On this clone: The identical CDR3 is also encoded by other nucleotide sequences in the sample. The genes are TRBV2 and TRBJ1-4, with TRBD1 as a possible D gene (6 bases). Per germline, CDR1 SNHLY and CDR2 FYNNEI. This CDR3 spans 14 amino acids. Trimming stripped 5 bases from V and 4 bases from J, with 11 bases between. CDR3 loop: CASSSDRFNEKLFF. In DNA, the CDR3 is TGTGCCAGCAGTTCTGACAGGTTTAATGAAAAACTGTTTTTT.

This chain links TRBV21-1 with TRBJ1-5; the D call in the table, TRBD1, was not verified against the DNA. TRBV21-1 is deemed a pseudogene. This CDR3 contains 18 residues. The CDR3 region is CASSKALYGQGTNQPQHF. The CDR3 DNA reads TGTGCCAGCAGCAAAGCGCTTTATGGACAGGGGACCAATCAGCCCCAGCATTTT.

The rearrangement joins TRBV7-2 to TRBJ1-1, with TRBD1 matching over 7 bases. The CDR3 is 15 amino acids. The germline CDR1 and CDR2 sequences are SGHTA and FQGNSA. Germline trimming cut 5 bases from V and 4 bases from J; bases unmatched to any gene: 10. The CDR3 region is CASSIRQGEGTEAFF. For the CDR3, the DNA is TGTGCCAGCAGCATAAGACAGGGCGAGGGCACTGAAGCTTTCTTT.

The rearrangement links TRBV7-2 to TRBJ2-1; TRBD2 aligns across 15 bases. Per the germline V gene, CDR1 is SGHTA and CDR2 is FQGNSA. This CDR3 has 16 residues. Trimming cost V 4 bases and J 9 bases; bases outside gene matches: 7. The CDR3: CASSSRTSGGAGEQFF. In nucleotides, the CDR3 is TGTGCCAGCAGCTCGCGGACTAGCGGGGGGGCCGGTGAGCAGTTCTTC. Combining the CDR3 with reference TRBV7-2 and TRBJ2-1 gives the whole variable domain GAGVSQSPSNKVTEKGKDVELRCDPISGHTALYWYRQSLGQGLEFLIYFQGNSAPDKSGLPSDRFSAERTGGSVSTLTIQRTQQEDSAVYLCASSSRTSGGAGEQFFGPGTRLTVL.

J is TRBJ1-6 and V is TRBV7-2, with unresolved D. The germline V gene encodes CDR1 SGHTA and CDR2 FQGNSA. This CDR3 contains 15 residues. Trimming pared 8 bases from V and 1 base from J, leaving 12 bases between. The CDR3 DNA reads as TGTGCCAGCCTGAGAGAGGAGTCCTATAATTCACCCCTCCACTTT. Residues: CASLREESYNSPLHF.

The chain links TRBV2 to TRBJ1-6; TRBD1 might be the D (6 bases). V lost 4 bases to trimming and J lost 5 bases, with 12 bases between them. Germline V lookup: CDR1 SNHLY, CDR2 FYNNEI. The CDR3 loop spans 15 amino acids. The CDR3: CASSATDSHNSPLHF. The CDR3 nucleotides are TGTGCCAGCAGTGCTACGGACAGCCATAATTCACCCCTCCACTTT.

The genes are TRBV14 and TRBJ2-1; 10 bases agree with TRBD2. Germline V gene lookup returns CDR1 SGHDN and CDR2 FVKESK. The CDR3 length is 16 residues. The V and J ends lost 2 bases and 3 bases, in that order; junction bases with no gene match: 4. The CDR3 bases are TGTGCCAGCAGCCAATCTTTAGCGGGGGGCTACAATGAGCAGTTCTTC. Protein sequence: CASSQSLAGGYNEQFF.

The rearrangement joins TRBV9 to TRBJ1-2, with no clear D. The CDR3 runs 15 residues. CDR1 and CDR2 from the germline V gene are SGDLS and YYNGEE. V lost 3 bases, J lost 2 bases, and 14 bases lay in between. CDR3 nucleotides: TGTGCCAGCAGCGCCCAGGCGCAGCTGAACTATGGCTACACCTTC. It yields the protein CASSAQAQLNYGYTF.

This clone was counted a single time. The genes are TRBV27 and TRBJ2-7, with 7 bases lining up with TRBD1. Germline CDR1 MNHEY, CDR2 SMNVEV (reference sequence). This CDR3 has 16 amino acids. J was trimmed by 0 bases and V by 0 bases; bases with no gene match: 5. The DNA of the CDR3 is TGTGCCAGCAGTTTATCGGGGACAGACCTCTCCTACGAGCAGTACTTC. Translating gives CASSLSGTDLSYEQYF.

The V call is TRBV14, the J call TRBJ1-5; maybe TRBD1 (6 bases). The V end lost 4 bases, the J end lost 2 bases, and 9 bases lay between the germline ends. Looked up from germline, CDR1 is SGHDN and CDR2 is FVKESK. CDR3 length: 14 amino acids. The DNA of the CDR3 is TGTGCCAGCAGCCGAGGGGGGGGCAATCAGCCCCAGCATTTT. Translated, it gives CASSRGGGNQPQHF.

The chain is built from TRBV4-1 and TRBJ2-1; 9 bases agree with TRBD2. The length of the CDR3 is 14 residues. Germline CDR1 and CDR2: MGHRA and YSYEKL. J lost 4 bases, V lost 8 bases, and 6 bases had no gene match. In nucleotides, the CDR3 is TGCGCCAGCGGCAGTAGCGGGGGATACAATGAGCAGTTCTTC. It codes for CASGSSGGYNEQFF.

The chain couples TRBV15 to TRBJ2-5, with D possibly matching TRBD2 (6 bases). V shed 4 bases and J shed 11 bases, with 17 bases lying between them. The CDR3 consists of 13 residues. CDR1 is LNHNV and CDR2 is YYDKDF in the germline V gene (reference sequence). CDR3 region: CATSKPGLLQQYF. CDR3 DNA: TGTGCCACCAGCAAACCGGGACTCCTTCAACAGTACTTC.